Listed below are T cell receptor beta chains from one sample, sequenced in a study of sequential checkpoint blockade in melanoma. Sequencing was performed with immunoSEQ multiplex PCR; in TCRdb, only in-frame clones are kept and a portion is missing. The repertoire holds about 4,400 clones, less than 25% seen once, with roughly 4% in the top ten. The sample in question was tumor tissue (inferred from file names), obtained from a patient given nivolumab and ipilimumab in sequence. The receptors were sampled from a human donor with melanoma. CDR3s include the opening cysteine and the closing phenylalanine or tryptophan. D genes are given only for firm matches. Rows may omit the clone size; those that give it use once, few, many or a size class.

-,TRBJ1-6,many,TRBV11-3,CASSTQGGEDSPLHF,TGTGCCAGCAGCACACAGGGAGGAGAGGATTCACCCCTCCACTTT
TRBD1,TRBJ1-2,medium-sized,TRBV9,CASSERPGTGFGGYTF,TGTGCCAGCAGCGAACGTCCCGGGACAGGGTTCGGTGGCTACACCTTC
-,TRBJ1-4,-,TRBV6-8,CASSPNVGTGEKLFF,TGTGCCAGCAGCCCGAATGTGGGGACGGGTGAAAAACTGTTTTTT
-,TRBJ1-4,medium-sized,TRBV11-3,CASSAGGALGEKLFF,TGTGCCAGCAGCGCCGGAGGGGCGTTGGGTGAAAAACTGTTTTTT
-,TRBJ2-7,-,TRBV5-1,CASSMEGASYEQYF,TGCGCCAGCAGCATGGAGGGAGCATCATACGAGCAGTACTTC
-,TRBJ2-7,medium-sized,TRBV28,CASSSSSFGQAGGYEQYF,TGTGCCAGCAGTTCATCGTCCTTCGGACAGGCCGGGGGCTACGAGCAGTACTTC
-,TRBJ1-5,large,TRBV6-8,CAIGLGADQPQHF,TGTGCCATCGGTCTGGGGGCCGATCAGCCCCAGCATTTT
-,TRBJ1-2,-,TRBV12-1,CASSPWTLERGYTF,TGTGCCAGCAGCCCCTGGACTCTCGAGAGGGGCTACACCTTC
-,TRBJ2-1,large,TRBV11-3,CASSSSGQYESFYNEQFF,TGTGCCAGCAGCTCGTCTGGGCAATACGAGAGCTTCTACAATGAGCAGTTCTTC
-,TRBJ1-6,few,TRBV23-1,CASLPRDGTDVNSPLHF,TGCGCCAGCCTACCGAGGGACGGCACAGACGTTAATTCACCCCTCCACTTT